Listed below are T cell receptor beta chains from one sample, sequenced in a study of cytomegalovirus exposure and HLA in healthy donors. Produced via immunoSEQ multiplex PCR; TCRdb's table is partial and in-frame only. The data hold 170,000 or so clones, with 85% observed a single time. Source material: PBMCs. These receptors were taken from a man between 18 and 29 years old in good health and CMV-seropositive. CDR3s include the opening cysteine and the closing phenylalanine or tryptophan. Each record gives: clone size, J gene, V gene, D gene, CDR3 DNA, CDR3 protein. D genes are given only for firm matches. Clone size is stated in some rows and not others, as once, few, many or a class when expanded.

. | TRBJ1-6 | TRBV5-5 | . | TGTGCCAGCAGCTTGGCATCGGTGGAGTGGACACCCCTCCACTTT | CASSLASVEWTPLHF
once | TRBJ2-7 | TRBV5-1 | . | TGCGCCAGCAGCTTGGCGGGGTCCTACGAGCAGTACTTC | CASSLAGSYEQYF
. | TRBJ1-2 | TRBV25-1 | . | TGTGCCACCTTAGGGGGGGTCCCCCCTAACTATGGCTACACCTTC | CATLGGVPPNYGYTF
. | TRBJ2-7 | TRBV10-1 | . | TGCGCCAGCAGTGAGGGAGGGAACGGCGAGCAGTACTTC | CASSEGGNGEQYF
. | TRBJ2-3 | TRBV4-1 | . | TGCGCCAGCAGCCAAGGGGTGGGGACAATCACAGATACGCAGTATTTT | CASSQGVGTITDTQYF
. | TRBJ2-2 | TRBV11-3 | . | TGTGCCAGCAGCGCAGGACAGCCCGGGGAGCTGTTTTTT | CASSAGQPGELFF
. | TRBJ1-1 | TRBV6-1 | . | TGTGCCAGCAGTGTCCAGGGGTATGAAGCTTTCTTT | CASSVQGYEAFF
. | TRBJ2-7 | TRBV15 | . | TGTGCCACCAGCAGAGATAATTTCGAGGGAGTCTACGAGCAGTACTTC | CATSRDNFEGVYEQYF
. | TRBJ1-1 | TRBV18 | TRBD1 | TGTGCCAGCTCACCACCGGACAGGGCGAACACTGAAGCTTTCTTT | CASSPPDRANTEAFF
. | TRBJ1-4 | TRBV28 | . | TGTGCCAGCAGTTCACCAACGAGGGGGACTAATGAAAAACTGTTTTTT | CASSSPTRGTNEKLFF
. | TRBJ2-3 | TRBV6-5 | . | TGTGCCAGCAGGACAGACGGAAGCACAGATACGCAGTATTTT | CASRTDGSTDTQYF
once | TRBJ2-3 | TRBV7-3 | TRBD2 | TGTGCCAGCAGCTTATCGGGAGGGGGGGGCCCCACAGATACGCAGTATTTT | CASSLSGGGGPTDTQYF
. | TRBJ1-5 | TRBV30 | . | TGTGCCTGGAGTCCAGGGGTGTTGGGCAATCAGCCCCAGCATTTT | CAWSPGVLGNQPQHF
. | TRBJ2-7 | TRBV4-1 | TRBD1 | TGCGCCAGCAGCCCGGGACAGGGGGCGTCCTACGAGCAGTACTTC | CASSPGQGASYEQYF
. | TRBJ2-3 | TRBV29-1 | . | TGCAGCGTTGTTGGAGGGGGCCGCACAGATACGCAGTATTTT | CSVVGGGRTDTQYF
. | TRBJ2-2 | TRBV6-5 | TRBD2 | TGTGCCGCGGCGGGAGGGCCGGCCGGGGAGCTGTTTTTT | CAAAGGPAGELFF
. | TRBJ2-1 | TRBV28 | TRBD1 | TGTGCCAGCAGTTCTCCGGGACAGATATACAATGAGCAGTTCTTC | CASSSPGQIYNEQFF
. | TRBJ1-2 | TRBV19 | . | TGTGCCAGTAGTCGCCCCGGGAGGGGCTATGGCTACACCTTC | CASSRPGRGYGYTF
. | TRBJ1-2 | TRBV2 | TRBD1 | TGTGCCAGCAGGGGACAGATAAACTATGGCTACACCTTC | CASRGQINYGYTF
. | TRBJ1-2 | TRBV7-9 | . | TGTGCCAGCAGCTTACTCCGTACAGGGTATGAAGGCTACACCTTC | CASSLLRTGYEGYTF
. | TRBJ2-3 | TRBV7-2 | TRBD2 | TGTGCCAGCAGCCTCGGGGCGGGAGGGCCGGGGGATACGCAGTATTTT | CASSLGAGGPGDTQYF
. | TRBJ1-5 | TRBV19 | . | TGTGCCAGTAGTATGGGGAGCTTTAGCAATCAGCCCCAGCATTTT | CASSMGSFSNQPQHF
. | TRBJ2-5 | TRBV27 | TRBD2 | TGTGCCAGCAGTTTTGGCGGGAGCCAAGAGACCCAGTACTTC | CASSFGGSQETQYF
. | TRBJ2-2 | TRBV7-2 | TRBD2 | TGTGCCAGCAGCCCACTTCGACTAGCGGAGGATTCCGGGGAGCTGTTTTTT | CASSPLRLAEDSGELFF
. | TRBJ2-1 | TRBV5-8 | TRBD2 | TGTGCCAGCAGCTTGGGGACTAGCGGGCTTGATGAGCAGTTCTTC | CASSLGTSGLDEQFF
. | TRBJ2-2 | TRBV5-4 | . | TGTGCCAGCAGCTTGTTCCGGGAATACACCGGGGAGCTGTTTTTT | CASSLFREYTGELFF
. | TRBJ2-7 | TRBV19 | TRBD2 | TGTGCCAGTAGTTCGGCGGGGGGTGAGCAGTACTTC | CASSSAGGEQYF
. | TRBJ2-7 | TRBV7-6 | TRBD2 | TGTGCCAGCAGCTTAGACGCGGGGGAAGGCTACGAGCAGTACTTC | CASSLDAGEGYEQYF
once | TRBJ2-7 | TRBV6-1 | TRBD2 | TGTGCCAGCAGTGGGTCATGGGGGGGGGACTACGAGCAGTACTTC | CASSGSWGGDYEQYF
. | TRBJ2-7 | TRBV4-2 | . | TGTGCCAGCAGCCAAGGTAGCGGTTTAAGTGGCTCCTACGAGCAGTACTTC | CASSQGSGLSGSYEQYF
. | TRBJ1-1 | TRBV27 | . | TGTGCCAGCAGTTTAACCGGGGGTCCTGAAGCTTTCTTT | CASSLTGGPEAFF
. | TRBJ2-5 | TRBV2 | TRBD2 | TGTGCCAGCAGTGGGACTAGCGGGGCCGCCAGGGAGACCCAGTACTTC | CASSGTSGAARETQYF
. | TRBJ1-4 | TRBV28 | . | TGTGCCAGCAGTTTCCCAGACAGGCTTGCAGGCGAAAAACTGTTTTTT | CASSFPDRLAGEKLFF
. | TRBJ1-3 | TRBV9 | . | TGTGCCAGCAGAGATGACAGAGACAACACCATATATTTT | CASRDDRDNTIYF
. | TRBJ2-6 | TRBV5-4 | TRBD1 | TGTGCCAGCAGGAGAGGACAGGGGGCGACATCTGGGGCCAACGTCCTGACTTTC | CASRRGQGATSGANVLTF
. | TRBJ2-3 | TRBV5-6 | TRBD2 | TGTGCCAGCAGCCGAGGGGTAGCGGGAACAGATACGCAGTATTTT | CASSRGVAGTDTQYF
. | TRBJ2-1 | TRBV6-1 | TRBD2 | TGTGCCAGCAGGGCGGGAGGGTCCTACAATGAGCAGTTCTTC | CASRAGGSYNEQFF
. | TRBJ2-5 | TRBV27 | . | TGTGCCAGCAGCTCCATGGGGGGATCTCAAGAGACCCAGTACTTC | CASSSMGGSQETQYF
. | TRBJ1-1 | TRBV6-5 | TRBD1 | TGTGCCAGCATGAAGGGGGCGCGACATGAAGCTTTCTTT | CASMKGARHEAFF
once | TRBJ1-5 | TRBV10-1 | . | TGCGCCAGGTATTATCAGGACACCAATCAGCCCCAGCATTTT | CARYYQDTNQPQHF
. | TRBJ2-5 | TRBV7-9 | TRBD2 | TGTGCCTTTGCCGCAGCTAGCGGGGCAGAGACCCAGTACTTC | CAFAAASGAETQYF
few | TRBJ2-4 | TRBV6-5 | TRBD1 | TGTGCCAGCAGTTTGGGACAGGGTGGCATTCAGTACTTC | CASSLGQGGIQYF
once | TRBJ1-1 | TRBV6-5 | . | TGTGCCAGCAGTTACCCCGGGGGGGGTCGAGCTTTCTTT | CASSYPGGGRAFF
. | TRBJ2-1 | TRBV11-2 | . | TGTGCCAGCAGCTTAGGAGACAATGAGCAGTTCTTC | CASSLGDNEQFF
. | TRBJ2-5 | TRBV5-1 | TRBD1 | TGCGCCAGCAGCTTCAGGCCCGACAGGGAAGAGACCCAGTACTTC | CASSFRPDREETQYF
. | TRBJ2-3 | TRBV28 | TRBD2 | TGTGCCAGCAGTCTCGGGGGGGATGGTGCAGATACGCAGTATTTT | CASSLGGDGADTQYF
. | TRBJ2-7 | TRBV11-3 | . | TGTGCCAGCAGCTTATCAGGACAGAGTTACGAGCAGTACTTC | CASSLSGQSYEQYF
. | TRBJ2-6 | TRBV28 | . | TGTGCCAGCAGTTTTGAGGGTTCTGGGGCCAACGTCCTGACTTTC | CASSFEGSGANVLTF
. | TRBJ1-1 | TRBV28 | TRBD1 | TGTGCCAGCAGGCTACAGGGGGATACTGAAGCTTTCTTT | CASRLQGDTEAFF
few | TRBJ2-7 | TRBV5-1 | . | TGCGCCAGCAGGCGGGACTCATTATACGAGCAGTACTTC | CASRRDSLYEQYF
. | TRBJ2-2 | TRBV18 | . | TGTGCCAGCCCCGACAGCACCGGGGAGCTGTTTTTT | CASPDSTGELFF
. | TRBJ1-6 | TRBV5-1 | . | TGCGCCAGCCCCCCCGTAGGAGGAGTGCCCCTCCACTTT | CASPPVGGVPLHF
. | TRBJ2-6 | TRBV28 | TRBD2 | TGTGCCAGCAGCTCGCTAGCGGGATCCTCTGGGGCCAACGTCCTGACTTTC | CASSSLAGSSGANVLTF
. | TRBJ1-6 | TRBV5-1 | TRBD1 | TGCGCCAGCAGCCAACCCGGGACAGGGCTCGGTAATTCACCCCTCCACTTT | CASSQPGTGLGNSPLHF
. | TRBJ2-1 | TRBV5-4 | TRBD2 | TGTGCCAGCAGCAGGGGGGGACTAGCGGGAGGTGAGCAGTTCTTC | CASSRGGLAGGEQFF
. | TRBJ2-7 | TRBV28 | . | TGTGCCAGCACTCCCCGGGGGGCGCTCATCTACGAGCAGTACTTC | CASTPRGALIYEQYF
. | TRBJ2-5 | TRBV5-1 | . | TGCGCCAGCAGCTTGGGGGAGCGGCAAGAGACCCAGTACTTC | CASSLGERQETQYF
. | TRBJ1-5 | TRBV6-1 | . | TGTGCCAGCAGTGAAGGTCAACAGTCAAACCAGCCCCAGCATTTT | CASSEGQQSNQPQHF
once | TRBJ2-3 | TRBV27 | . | TGTGCCAGCAGTTTATTTACCGGGGTTGGAGATACGCAGTATTTT | CASSLFTGVGDTQYF
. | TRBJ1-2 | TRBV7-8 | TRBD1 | TGTGCCAGCAGCTTAGCATGGGGCAGGGGGGTCGATGGCTACACCTTC | CASSLAWGRGVDGYTF